Listed below are T cell receptor beta chains from one sample, sequenced in a study of tissue T cells after allogeneic stem cell transplantation. The method was immunoSEQ multiplex PCR; TCRdb's version includes in-frame clones alone and lacks a portion of them. The profile shows about 10,000 clones, around three fifths of them singletons. Here the sequenced sample was tissue from the jejunum, taken at autopsy. These TCRs come from a woman aged 18-55 years with breast cancer. CDR3s leave out the opening cysteine and the closing phenylalanine or tryptophan. The order of the fields is J gene, V gene, CDR3 protein.

J gene: TRBJ1-2; V gene: TRBV4-3; CDR3 protein: ASSVRQGRNYGYT
J gene: TRBJ2-5; V gene: TRBV9; CDR3 protein: ASNREPQETQY
J gene: TRBJ2-1; V gene: TRBV5-4; CDR3 protein: ASSFQRGYNEQF
J gene: TRBJ2-7; V gene: TRBV3-1/TRBV3-2; CDR3 protein: ASSQVLQGLRY
J gene: TRBJ1-2; V gene: TRBV28; CDR3 protein: ASSTSSWDGVLRGYT
J gene: TRBJ2-5; V gene: TRBV5-1; CDR3 protein: ASSNKLQETQY
J gene: TRBJ2-1; V gene: TRBV19; CDR3 protein: ASSIGSGPYNEQF
J gene: TRBJ2-5; V gene: TRBV7-2; CDR3 protein: ASSLAYQETQY
J gene: TRBJ2-5; V gene: TRBV7-2; CDR3 protein: ASSLARGQETQY
J gene: TRBJ1-4; V gene: TRBV30; CDR3 protein: AWSVGGGLEKLF
J gene: TRBJ2-2; V gene: TRBV9; CDR3 protein: ASSVGTGSRELF
J gene: TRBJ1-1; V gene: TRBV7-2; CDR3 protein: ASSLGDRRNTEAF
J gene: TRBJ1-5; V gene: TRBV7-2; CDR3 protein: ASTLPGQPNQPQH
J gene: TRBJ1-2; V gene: TRBV4-3; CDR3 protein: ASSQVHRGNGYT
J gene: TRBJ2-3; V gene: TRBV5-4; CDR3 protein: ASSLTGGRTDTQY
J gene: TRBJ2-3; V gene: TRBV29-1; CDR3 protein: SVGLSTDTQY
J gene: TRBJ1-3; V gene: TRBV5-1; CDR3 protein: ASSVGQDSGNTIY
J gene: TRBJ1-6; V gene: TRBV9; CDR3 protein: ASSVGWSSSYNSPLH
J gene: TRBJ2-5; V gene: TRBV3-1/TRBV3-2; CDR3 protein: ASSQGRRWGPLETQY
J gene: TRBJ1-2; V gene: TRBV21-1; CDR3 protein: ASTTSDRTNYGYT
J gene: TRBJ1-3; V gene: TRBV7-2; CDR3 protein: ASSPSGNTIY
J gene: TRBJ2-7; V gene: TRBV7-2; CDR3 protein: ASSQVGYEQY
J gene: TRBJ2-7; V gene: TRBV6-1; CDR3 protein: ASSYVSGYEQY
J gene: TRBJ2-3; V gene: TRBV15; CDR3 protein: ATSPGQSTDTQY
J gene: TRBJ2-2; V gene: TRBV6-2/TRBV6-3; CDR3 protein: ASSYFTGELF
J gene: TRBJ1-1; V gene: TRBV7-9; CDR3 protein: ASSFLGAGNRFPEAF
J gene: TRBJ1-5; V gene: TRBV3-1/TRBV3-2; CDR3 protein: ASSQDVGQPQH
J gene: TRBJ2-7; V gene: TRBV29-1; CDR3 protein: SVKFPSGSYEQY
J gene: TRBJ2-3; V gene: TRBV13; CDR3 protein: ASTQGGSGTDTQY
J gene: TRBJ2-3; V gene: TRBV7-2; CDR3 protein: ASSSDGNTDTQY
J gene: TRBJ1-2; V gene: TRBV2; CDR3 protein: ASSPGIRGYT
J gene: TRBJ2-3; V gene: TRBV19; CDR3 protein: ASSIPKSGRGDTQY
J gene: TRBJ1-6; V gene: TRBV29-1; CDR3 protein: SVRTGRTSPLH
J gene: TRBJ2-3; V gene: TRBV6-2/TRBV6-3; CDR3 protein: ASSWDAPDTQY
J gene: TRBJ2-3; V gene: TRBV7-3; CDR3 protein: ASSPRQGRGYTDTQY
J gene: TRBJ2-1; V gene: TRBV18; CDR3 protein: ASSQGLVSYNEQF
J gene: TRBJ1-4; V gene: TRBV7-9; CDR3 protein: ASSLGTTNEKLF
J gene: TRBJ1-5; V gene: TRBV6-5; CDR3 protein: ASSYSAPGSGQPQH
J gene: TRBJ1-1; V gene: TRBV6-6; CDR3 protein: ASRSGTPEAF
J gene: TRBJ2-7; V gene: TRBV28; CDR3 protein: ASRSPASGKDNEQY
J gene: TRBJ1-1; V gene: TRBV5-8; CDR3 protein: APSLGGRPEAF
J gene: TRBJ2-7; V gene: TRBV2; CDR3 protein: ATQMDRVYEQY
J gene: TRBJ2-3; V gene: TRBV11-1; CDR3 protein: ASTVPPTTDTQY
J gene: TRBJ1-2; V gene: TRBV7-2; CDR3 protein: ASSFGVNYGYT
J gene: TRBJ2-5; V gene: TRBV5-1; CDR3 protein: ASSLGGLQETQY
J gene: TRBJ2-7; V gene: TRBV6-4; CDR3 protein: ASTPPGEGYEQY
J gene: TRBJ2-1; V gene: TRBV7-2; CDR3 protein: ASSLDRGDEQF
J gene: TRBJ1-2; V gene: TRBV6-6; CDR3 protein: ASSLHTNYGYT
J gene: TRBJ2-3; V gene: TRBV7-8; CDR3 protein: ASSLQTRVRTDTQY
J gene: TRBJ1-5; V gene: TRBV19; CDR3 protein: ASSPRDRNWNQPQH
J gene: TRBJ1-2; V gene: TRBV19; CDR3 protein: ASSDRGQSANYGYT
J gene: TRBJ2-1; V gene: TRBV11-2; CDR3 protein: ASSRGGSSYNEQF
J gene: TRBJ1-2; V gene: TRBV20-1; CDR3 protein: SARGSYGYT
J gene: TRBJ2-2; V gene: TRBV6-5; CDR3 protein: ASSPTRDSAGELF
J gene: TRBJ1-1; V gene: TRBV5-8; CDR3 protein: ASSLGGAENTEAF